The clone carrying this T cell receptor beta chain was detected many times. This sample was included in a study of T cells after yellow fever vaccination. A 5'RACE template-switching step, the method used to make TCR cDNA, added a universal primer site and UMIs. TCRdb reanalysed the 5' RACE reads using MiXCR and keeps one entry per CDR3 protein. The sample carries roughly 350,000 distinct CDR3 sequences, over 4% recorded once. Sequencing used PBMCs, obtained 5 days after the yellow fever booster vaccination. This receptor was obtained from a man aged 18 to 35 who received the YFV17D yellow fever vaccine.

The DNA of the CDR3 is TGTGCCAGCAGCTCCACAGGAACTGAGCAGTTCTTC. Its protein is CASSSTGTEQFF. The J gene is TRBJ2-1, the V gene TRBV7-2, with a weak D call TRBD1 (5 bases). V was shortened by 4 bases and J by 9 bases, with 10 bases between the two germline ends. Germline lookup yields CDR1 SGHTA and CDR2 FQGNSA. CDR3 length: 12 amino acids.